The 28 T cell receptor beta chains below come from one sample, sequenced in a study of cytomegalovirus exposure and HLA in healthy donors. Amplification used 60 Vbeta primers and 13 Jbeta primers. The repertoire was sequenced with immunoSEQ multiplex PCR; TCRdb's copy has only in-frame clones and lacks some. The data contain 150,000 to 170,000 clones, around 75% of them singletons. The sequencing sample was made of PBMCs. These TCRs come from a man aged 18-30 years in good health and CMV-seronegative.

As for this clone: Other DNA sequences within the sample encode an identical CDR3. The chain recombines TRBV18 with TRBJ2-5; D gene uncertain. There are 12 residues in the CDR3. Germline loops: CDR1 KGHSH, CDR2 LQKENI. Trimming left V 1 base short and J 5 bases short, with 5 bases between. CDR3 in amino acids: CASSPRGETQYF. The DNA of the CDR3 is TGTGCCAGCTCACCACGAGGTGAGACCCAGTACTTC.

This chain links TRBV5-4 with TRBJ2-3; a possible D gene is TRBD2 (6 bases). Germline lookup yields CDR1 SGHNT and CDR2 YYREEE (reference sequence). Trimming took off 0 bases at V and 0 bases at J, with 11 bases between the two ends. The CDR3 consists of 16 residues. The CDR3 coding sequence is TGTGCCAGCAGCTTGGTGGCTAGCGCAAGCACAGATACGCAGTATTTT. Its translation is CASSLVASASTDTQYF.

This clone was seen a handful of times. V usage is TRBV9 and J usage is TRBJ1-5, with 12 bases that match TRBD1. Looked up from germline, CDR1 is SGDLS and CDR2 is YYNGEE. After removal of 3 bases from V and 7 bases from J, the junction contained 5 bases not matched to a gene. The CDR3 has 15 residues. The CDR3 nucleotides are TGTGCCAGCAGCGGGGGACAGGGGGCAGGGCAGCCCCAGCATTTT. This codes for CASSGGQGAGQPQHF.

The chain has TRBV7-9 and TRBJ1-2, with 7 positions matching TRBD1. The CDR3 is 13 amino acids. CDR1 SEHNR and CDR2 FQNEAQ come from the germline V gene (reference sequence). J lost 5 bases, V lost 6 bases, and 6 bases had no gene match. The CDR3 is CASSRDSEYGYTF. In DNA form, the CDR3 reads TGTGCCAGCAGTCGGGACAGTGAATATGGCTACACCTTC.

The chain uses TRBV5-1 and TRBJ2-6; 7 bases map to TRBD1. The CDR3 length is 17 residues. Germline-derived CDR1 and CDR2 are SGHRS and YFSETQ. J gave up 3 bases and V 3 bases, and 9 bases lay outside the gene matches. In nucleotides, the CDR3 is TGCGCCAGCAGCTCAGACAGGGAATCAGGTGGGGCCAACGTCCTGACTTTC. Residues: CASSSDRESGGANVLTF.

Remarks on this clone: One junction end does not reproduce the germline sequence, and a read error may be involved. The same CDR3 is also encoded by other DNA sequences in this sample. The gene calls are TRBV18 and TRBJ1-1; a weak D match, TRBD1 (6 bases). The CDR3 runs to 13 residues. Per the germline V gene, CDR1 is KGHSH and CDR2 is LQKENI. Here the CDR3 reads CASSPRTAAEAFF. The CDR3 bases are TGCGCCAGCTCACCAAGGACAGCCGCTGAAGCTTTCTTT.

V gene TRBV5-4 combines with J gene TRBJ2-7, with TRBD2 as a possible D gene (5 bases). V shed 5 bases and J shed 3 bases, with 21 bases lying between them. The CDR3 is 16 residues long. Germline V gives CDR1 SGHNT, CDR2 YYREEE (reference sequence). The CDR3: CASSPNPGSGGYEQYF. In DNA, the CDR3 is TGTGCCAGCAGTCCTAACCCGGGCAGCGGAGGCTACGAGCAGTACTTC.

This chain's CDR3 is CASSLVAAREETQYF. The CDR3 nucleotides are TGTGCCAGCAGCTTAGTTGCCGCGCGTGAAGAGACCCAGTACTTC. The V and J genes are TRBV7-2 and TRBJ2-5, with unresolved D. Germline CDR1 is SGHTA and CDR2 is FQGNSA. V dropped 1 base and J dropped 3 bases, with 12 bases sitting between them. There are 15 residues in the CDR3.

A few counts support this clone. The J gene is TRBJ2-2, the V gene TRBV2; maybe TRBD2 (5 bases). CDR1 and CDR2 from the germline V gene are SNHLY and FYNNEI. V was cut by 4 bases and J by 13 bases, with 13 bases left in between. This CDR3 has 12 residues. The CDR3 sequence: CASSASTRGLFF. DNA of the CDR3: TGTGCCAGCAGTGCTTCTACCCGGGGGCTGTTTTTT.

J is TRBJ1-2 and V is TRBV5-6, with TRBD1 as a possible D gene (5 bases). CDR3 size: 14 residues. The germline V gene encodes CDR1 SGHDT and CDR2 YYEEEE. The V end lost 1 base, the J end lost 6 bases, and 13 bases lay between the germline ends. DNA of the CDR3: TGTGCCAGCAGCTTGATTGGGACTGACCATGGCTACACCTTC. The encoded protein is CASSLIGTDHGYTF.

V gene TRBV6-5 combines with J gene TRBJ1-2, with D possibly matching TRBD1 (5 bases). From germline, CDR1 is MNHEY and CDR2 SVGAGI. The CDR3 totals 14 residues. V lost 0 bases and J 4 bases, leaving 9 bases between the germline ends. CDR3 DNA sequence: TGTGCCAGCAGTTACTCCGGCGGGGGCTATGGCTACACCTTC. Translation: CASSYSGGGYGYTF.

In this sample, this clone turned up a few times. The chain combines TRBV29-1 with TRBJ1-5; 11 bases line up with TRBD1. Unmatched junction bases numbered 5, after V lost 6 bases and J lost 7 bases. CDR1 and CDR2 (germline): SQVTM, ANQGSEA. CDR3 length equals 13 residues. The CDR3 DNA reads as TGCAGCGTCGGAGGGACAGGGGGACAGCCCCAGCATTTT. Its protein product is CSVGGTGGQPQHF.

J is TRBJ1-2 and V is TRBV5-8; D gene ambiguous. CDR1 and CDR2 from the germline V gene are SGHTS and YDEGEE. CDR3 size: 15 residues. Trimming took 0 bases from V and 4 from J, leaving 13 bases between them. CDR3 DNA sequence: TGTGCCAGCAGCTTGGATTCGGAGGGTTTCTATGGCTACACCTTC. It yields the protein CASSLDSEGFYGYTF.

The chain links TRBV5-6 to TRBJ2-7; no reliable D call. This CDR3 has 13 amino acids. V lost 4 bases, J lost 6 bases, and 14 bases lay in between. Germline lookup yields CDR1 SGHDT and CDR2 YYEEEE. CDR3 in DNA: TGTGCCAGCAGCGCGCCCCCCAATCCCGAGCAGTACTTC. Its protein is CASSAPPNPEQYF.

As regards this clone: The junction and the germline gene differ at one end; a read error may be behind it. This chain uses TRBV6-5 with TRBJ2-7; 7 bases match TRBD2. The CDR3 totals 14 residues. Looked up from germline, CDR1 is MNHEY and CDR2 is SVGAGI. CDR3 nucleotide sequence: TGTGCCAGCAGTTACCTGGCGGGAGCGGGCGAGCGGTACTTC. Its protein product is CASSYLAGAGERYF.

In its sample, this clone was seen once. V is TRBV28 and J is TRBJ1-5; 8 bases fit TRBD1. The germline gives CDR1 MDHEN, CDR2 SYDVKM. CDR3 length: 19 amino acids. Germline trimming cut 5 bases from V and 1 base from J; bases unmatched to any gene: 16. CDR3 sequence (DNA): TGTGCCAGCAGTCCAGGGGCTGGACAGGGCTTGGGAAGCAATCAGCCCCAGCATTTT. Encoded protein: CASSPGAGQGLGSNQPQHF.

This chain uses TRBV5-4 with TRBJ1-1; 7 nucleotides line up with TRBD1. The J segment lost 11 bases and the V segment lost 4 bases, leaving 14 bases of the junction unmatched. CDR3 length: 14 amino acids. CDR1 and CDR2 (germline): SGHNT, YYREEE (reference sequence). The CDR3 reads CASSPTGVTVEAFF. The CDR3 bases are TGTGCCAGCAGCCCCACAGGGGTAACGGTGGAGGCTTTCTTT.

The gene calls are TRBV25-1 and TRBJ2-3, with 12 bases identical to TRBD2. Germline lookup yields CDR1 MGHDK and CDR2 SYGVNS. The CDR3 spans 15 residues. Trimming at V came to 5 bases and at J to 4 bases, leaving 4 bases not matched to a gene. This CDR3 is CASSLLAGGADTQYF. The CDR3 nucleotides are TGTGCCAGCAGTTTACTAGCGGGAGGAGCAGATACGCAGTATTTT.

The chain carries TRBV5-6 and TRBJ2-1; 8 nucleotides agree with TRBD2. Germline lookup yields CDR1 SGHDT and CDR2 YYEEEE. The CDR3 contains 15 residues. V was clipped by 2 bases and J by 5 bases; unmatched bases: 6. The CDR3 sequence: CASSLPGLVNNEQFF. The CDR3 DNA reads TGTGCCAGCAGCTTACCGGGACTAGTGAACAATGAGCAGTTCTTC.

The V call is TRBV5-1, the J call TRBJ2-7; unclear D gene. The CDR3 has 11 residues. Trimming left V 3 bases short and J 4 bases short, with 5 bases between. Looked up from germline, CDR1 is SGHRS and CDR2 is YFSETQ. The CDR3 DNA reads as TGCGCCAGCAGCTCTGAGTACGAGCAGTACTTC. This encodes CASSSEYEQYF.

This clone has only one observation. The rearrangement uses TRBV30 and TRBJ2-2, with unresolved D. Trimming shortened V by 5 bases and J by 2 bases, and 12 bases separated the two germline ends. Germline CDR1 GTSNPN, CDR2 SVGIG (reference sequence). The CDR3 is 14 residues long. The CDR3 sequence: CAWEYGYNTGELFF. The CDR3 DNA reads TGTGCCTGGGAGTACGGGTATAACACCGGGGAGCTGTTTTTT.

This sequence joins TRBV5-5 and TRBJ1-2, with unresolved D. The V gene's germline CDR1 is SGHKS and CDR2 YYEKEE (reference sequence). The ends were cut back, 4 bases at V and 7 bases at J, with 11 bases in the middle. The CDR3 runs 12 residues. DNA of the CDR3: TGTGCCAGCAGCCCGAACACGGGTGGCTACACCTTC. Translated, it gives CASSPNTGGYTF.

The rearrangement links TRBV23-1 to TRBJ2-2; tentative D call: TRBD1 (6 bases). TRBV23-1 is sorted into the ORF group, with uncertain function. This CDR3 contains 17 residues. V was clipped by 4 bases and J by 1 base, with 16 bases between them. This chain's CDR3 is CASSPWARQENTGELFF. The CDR3 region has the DNA TGCGCCAGCAGTCCTTGGGCCCGACAGGAGAACACCGGGGAGCTGTTTTTT.

The chain couples TRBV30 to TRBJ1-2, with D perhaps matching TRBD1 (5 bases). Germline V gene data show CDR1 as GTSNPN and CDR2 as SVGIG (reference sequence). V was shortened by 0 bases and J by 8 bases, with 16 bases between the two germline ends. The CDR3 is made up of 14 amino acids. The CDR3 DNA is TGTGCCTGGAGTGTACAGGAGGGTATCAACGGCTACACCTTC. Translated: CAWSVQEGINGYTF.

The chain links TRBV5-1 to TRBJ2-5; TRBD2 agrees at 11 bases. After removal of 6 bases from V and 2 bases from J, the junction contained 6 bases not matched to a gene. Per germline, CDR1 SGHRS and CDR2 YFSETQ. This CDR3 has 15 amino acids. The CDR3 DNA reads as TGCGCCAGCATCGGACTAGCGGGTAGACAAGAGACCCAGTACTTC. It specifies CASIGLAGRQETQYF.

V and J are TRBV6-4 and TRBJ1-1; D remains ambiguous. Germline V gene sequence: CDR1 MRHNA, CDR2 SNTAGT. The CDR3 has 14 amino acids. V was cut by 2 bases and J by 1 base, with 8 bases left in between. CDR3 loop: CASSDGRPNTEAFF. CDR3 coding DNA: TGTGCCAGCAGTGACGGCAGGCCGAACACTGAAGCTTTCTTT.

This clone was observed once. The genes are TRBV19 and TRBJ2-2, with a tentative D call TRBD1 (6 bases). Trimming shortened V by 7 bases and J by 4 bases, and 16 bases separated the two germline ends. Germline CDR1 and CDR2: LNHDA and SQIVND (reference sequence). The CDR3 totals 15 residues. The CDR3, as DNA: TGTGCCAGTATCCAGGGGCCAGCGATCACCGGGGAGCTGTTTTTT. Translation gives CASIQGPAITGELFF.

A note on this clone: Other DNA sequences in this specimen translate into the identical CDR3. This chain uses TRBV7-2 with TRBJ1-1; 11 bases are shared with TRBD1. Germline lookup yields CDR1 SGHTA and CDR2 FQGNSA. After removal of 4 bases from V and 1 base from J, the junction contained 2 bases not matched to a gene. The CDR3 extends over 15 amino acids. CDR3 loop: CASSWTGGGNTEAFF. In nucleotides, the CDR3 is TGTGCCAGCAGCTGGACAGGGGGCGGGAACACTGAAGCTTTCTTT. Supplemented by reference TRBV7-2 and TRBJ1-1, the full variable domain reads GAGVSQSPSNKVTEKGKDVELRCDPISGHTALYWYRQSLGQGLEFLIYFQGNSAPDKSGLPSDRFSAERTGGSVSTLTIQRTQQEDSAVYLCASSWTGGGNTEAFFGQGTRLTVV.